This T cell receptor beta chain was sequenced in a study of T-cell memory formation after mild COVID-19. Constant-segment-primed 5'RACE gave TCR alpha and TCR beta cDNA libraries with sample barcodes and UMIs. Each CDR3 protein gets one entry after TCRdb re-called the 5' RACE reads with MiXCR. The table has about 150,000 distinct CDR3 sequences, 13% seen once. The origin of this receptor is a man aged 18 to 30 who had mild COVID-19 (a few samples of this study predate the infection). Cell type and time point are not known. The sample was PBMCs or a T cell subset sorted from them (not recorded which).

CDR3 DNA: TGTGCCAGCACCGAGTGGGGGGAGCTAGGCTACACCTTC. It specifies CASTEWGELGYTF. The V call is TRBV6-6, the J call TRBJ1-2, with D perhaps matching TRBD1 (5 bases). Per the germline V gene, CDR1 is MNHNY and CDR2 is SVGAGI (reference sequence). The CDR3 is 13 residues long. V gave up 7 bases and J gave up 8 bases, with 17 bases separating them.